The clone carrying this TCR beta chain is large by share. Antigen: not known. Germline lookup yields CDR1 MNHNS and CDR2 SASEGT. CDR3 size: 17 residues. Germline trimming cut 4 bases from V and 4 bases from J; bases unmatched to any gene: 14. Scientists ran DNA taken from cultured CD4+ T cells through the Oncomine TCR Beta short-read assay for sequencing. Genomic DNA was isolated from CD4+ T cells that had been cultured. TCRdb re-called the PCR reads through MiXCR, storing one row per CDR3 protein. The table has 9,000 to 13,000 distinct CDR3 sequences, roughly 44% seen once. The treatment denotes: approximately 11-day PBMC culture with coronavirus spike peptide pools or control peptides (ViraFEST assay). Dates of positive PCR ran from March to December 2020, before US Alpha, Beta and Delta variants. Peptide pools at about 9.7 ug/ml and IL-2 at around 10 IU/ml were added to cultures of around 1.9 million PBMCs per well.

The data were taken from a study of vaccination and CD4 T cells after COVID-19. Study-wide findings and caveats: From a median of about 21 to 40, SARS-CoV-2-reactive clonotypes increased, though not significantly.

Sequencing was performed on CD4+ T cells from blood, cultured in vitro. This TCR was sampled from a human donor who had recovered from COVID-19. The chain carries TRBV6-1 and TRBJ1-2, with 8 bases fitting TRBD1. CDR3 region: CASSALIDRGYLYGYTF. The CDR3 DNA reads as TGTGCCAGCAGTGCTTTGATTGACAGGGGCTACCTCTATGGCTACACCTTC.